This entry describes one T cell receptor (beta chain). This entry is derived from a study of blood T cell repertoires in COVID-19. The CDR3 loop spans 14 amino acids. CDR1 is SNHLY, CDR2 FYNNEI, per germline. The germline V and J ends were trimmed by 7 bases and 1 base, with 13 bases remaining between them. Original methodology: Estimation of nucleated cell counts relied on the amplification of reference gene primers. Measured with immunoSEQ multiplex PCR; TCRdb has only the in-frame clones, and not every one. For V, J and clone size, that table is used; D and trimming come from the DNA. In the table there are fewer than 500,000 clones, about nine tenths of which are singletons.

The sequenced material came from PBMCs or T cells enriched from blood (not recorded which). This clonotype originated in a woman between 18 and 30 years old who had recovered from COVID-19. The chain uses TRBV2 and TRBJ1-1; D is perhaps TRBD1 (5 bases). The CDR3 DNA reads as TGTGCCAGCACCTACAGGTTAGCGAACACTGAAGCTTTCTTT. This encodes CASTYRLANTEAFF.